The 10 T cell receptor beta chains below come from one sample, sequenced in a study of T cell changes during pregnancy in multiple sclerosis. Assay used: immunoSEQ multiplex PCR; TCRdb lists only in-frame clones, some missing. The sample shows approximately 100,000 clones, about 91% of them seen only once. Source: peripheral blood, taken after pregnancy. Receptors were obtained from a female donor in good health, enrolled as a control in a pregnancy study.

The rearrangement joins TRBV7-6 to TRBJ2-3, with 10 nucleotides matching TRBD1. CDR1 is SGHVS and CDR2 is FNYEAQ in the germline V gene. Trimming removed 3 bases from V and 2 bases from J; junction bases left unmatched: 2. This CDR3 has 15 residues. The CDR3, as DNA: TGTGCCAGCAGCTTGGGACAGGGGAACACAGATACGCAGTATTTT. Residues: CASSLGQGNTDTQYF. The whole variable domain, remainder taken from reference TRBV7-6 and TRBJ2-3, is GAGVSQSPRYKVTKRGQDVALRCDPISGHVSLYWYRQALGQGPEFLTYFNYEAQQDKSGLPNDRFSAERPEGSISTLTIQRTEQRDSAMYRCASSLGQGNTDTQYFGPGTRLTVL.

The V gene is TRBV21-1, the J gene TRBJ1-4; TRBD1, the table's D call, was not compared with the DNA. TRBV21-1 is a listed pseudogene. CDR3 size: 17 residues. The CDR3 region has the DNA TGTGCCAGCAGCAAACAGGACCACGGGACAGGAGGTGAAAAACTGTTTTTT. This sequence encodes CASSKQDHGTGGEKLFF.

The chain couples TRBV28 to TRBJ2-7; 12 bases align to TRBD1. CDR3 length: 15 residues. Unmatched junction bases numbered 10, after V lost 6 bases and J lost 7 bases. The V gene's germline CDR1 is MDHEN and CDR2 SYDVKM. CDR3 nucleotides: TGTGCCAGCAGAGATACCGGGACAGGGGGCCGGGAGCAGTACTTC. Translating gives CASRDTGTGGREQYF.

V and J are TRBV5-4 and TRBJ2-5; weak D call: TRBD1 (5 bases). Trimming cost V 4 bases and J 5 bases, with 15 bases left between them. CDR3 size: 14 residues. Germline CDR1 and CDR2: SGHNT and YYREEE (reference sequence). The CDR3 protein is CASSGAQRLETQYF. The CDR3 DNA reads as TGTGCCAGCAGCGGGGCACAGAGGCTGGAGACCCAGTACTTC. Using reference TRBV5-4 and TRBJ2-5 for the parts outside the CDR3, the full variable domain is ETGVTQSPTHLIKTRGQQVTLRCSSQSGHNTVSWYQQALGQGPQFIFQYYREEENGRGNFPPRFSGLQFPNYSSELNVNALELDDSALYLCASSGAQRLETQYFGPGTRLLVL.

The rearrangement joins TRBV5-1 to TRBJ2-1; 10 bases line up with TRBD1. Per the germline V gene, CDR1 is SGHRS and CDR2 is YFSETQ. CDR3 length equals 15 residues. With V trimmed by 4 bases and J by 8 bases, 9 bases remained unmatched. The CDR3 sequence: CASSPRDRGVDEQFF. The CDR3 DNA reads TGCGCCAGCAGCCCCCGGGACAGGGGAGTCGATGAGCAGTTCTTC.

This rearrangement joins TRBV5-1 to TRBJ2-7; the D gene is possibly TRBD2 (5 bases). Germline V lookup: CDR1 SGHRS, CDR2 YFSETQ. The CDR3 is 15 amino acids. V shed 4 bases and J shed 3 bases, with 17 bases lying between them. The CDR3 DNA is TGCGCCAGCAGCGACTACGATCCGGCTGACTACGAGCAGTACTTC. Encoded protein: CASSDYDPADYEQYF.

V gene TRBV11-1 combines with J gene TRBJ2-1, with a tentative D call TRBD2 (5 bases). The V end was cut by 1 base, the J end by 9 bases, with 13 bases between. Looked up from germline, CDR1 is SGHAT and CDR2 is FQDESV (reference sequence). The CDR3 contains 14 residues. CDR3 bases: TGTGCCAGCAGCTTAGGGAGGATGACGGTTGAGCAGTTCTTC. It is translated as CASSLGRMTVEQFF.

This CDR3 reads CASNHGGLASTYEQYF. DNA of the CDR3: TGTGCCAGCAACCACGGCGGTTTGGCCTCAACCTACGAGCAGTACTTC. The chain carries TRBV5-4 and TRBJ2-7; D is undetermined. Trimming cost V 6 bases and J 2 bases, with 21 bases left between them. The CDR3 spans 16 residues. CDR1 and CDR2 (germline): SGHNT, YYREEE (reference sequence).

Here the CDR3 reads CASSQRGEKLFF. DNA for the CDR3: TGTGCCAGCAGTCAAAGAGGCGAAAAACTGTTTTTT. The chain joins TRBV27 to TRBJ1-4; D gene ambiguous. Deletions cut 5 bases from V and 8 bases from J, with 9 bases between. In germline, CDR1 is MNHEY, CDR2 SMNVEV (reference sequence). This CDR3 is 12 amino acids long.

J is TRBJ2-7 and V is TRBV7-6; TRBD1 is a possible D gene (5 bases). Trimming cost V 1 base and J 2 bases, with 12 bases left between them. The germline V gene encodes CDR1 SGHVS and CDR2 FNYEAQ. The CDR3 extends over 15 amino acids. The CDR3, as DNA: TGTGCCAGCAGCTTAGAGGCAGGGCCGGCCTACGAGCAGTACTTC. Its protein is CASSLEAGPAYEQYF.